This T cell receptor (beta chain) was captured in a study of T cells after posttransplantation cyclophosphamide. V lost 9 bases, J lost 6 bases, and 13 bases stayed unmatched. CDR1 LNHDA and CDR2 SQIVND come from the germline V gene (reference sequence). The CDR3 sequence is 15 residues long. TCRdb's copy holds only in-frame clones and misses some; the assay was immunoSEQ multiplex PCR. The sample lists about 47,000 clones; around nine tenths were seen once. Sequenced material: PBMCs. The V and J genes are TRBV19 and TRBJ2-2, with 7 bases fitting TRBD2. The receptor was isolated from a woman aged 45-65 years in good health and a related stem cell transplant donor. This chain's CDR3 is CASCLGRVMPGELFF. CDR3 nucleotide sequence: TGTGCCAGCTGCCTGGGGAGGGTGATGCCCGGGGAGCTGTTTTTT.